A single sample gave rise to the 31 T cell receptor beta chains below, sequenced in a study of tumor and adjacent non-tumor tissue in lung cancer. RNA was extracted from bulk tissue without any cell sorting. The normal lung tissue was taken more than 3 cm from the tumor edge. A modified ARM-PCR protocol with three rounds of nested PCR amplified TCRbeta. TCRdb re-called the multiplex PCR reads through MiXCR, storing one row per CDR3 protein. The data show some 47,000 distinct CDR3 sequences, 60% to 65% seen once. Sequencing was performed on distant non-tumor lung tissue. These receptors were taken from a woman aged 40 to 55 with non-small cell lung cancer.

Concerning this clonotype: This may be a read error: a much more frequent sequence differs by one nucleotide. V usage is TRBV13 and J usage is TRBJ2-1; 9 bases are shared with TRBD2. The CDR3 contains 14 residues. CDR1 is PRHDT, CDR2 FYEKMQ, per germline (reference sequence). V lost 9 bases to trimming and J lost 7 bases; unmatched junction nucleotides: 10. The CDR3 nucleotides read TGTGCCAGGGCCAGCGGGGGGCCGGGGAATGAGCAGTTCTTC. This encodes CARASGGPGNEQFF.

Details on this clonotype: Germline is not matched at one junction end, which may reflect a read error. The rearrangement links TRBV28 to TRBJ2-5, with TRBD2 identical over 7 bases. CDR1 is MDHEN, CDR2 SYDVKM, per germline. The CDR3 has 16 residues. CDR3 DNA: TGTGTCAGCCAAAACGCAAAACGGGGGAGGGTCCAGACCCAGTACTTC. Protein: CVSQNAKRGRVQTQYF.

In this sample, this clonotype turned up a few times. Just one base apart from a much larger clone, this may be a read error. This chain connects TRBV6-7 to TRBJ2-3; D is possibly TRBD2 (5 bases). TRBV6-7 belongs to the ORF category, with a function that is uncertain. Trimming took 10 bases from V and 4 from J, leaving 21 bases between them. CDR3 size: 15 residues. The CDR3: CATPLERRIADTQYF. CDR3 nucleotides: TGTGCCACCCCCCTCGAGCGGAGAATCGCAGATACGCAGTATTTT.

There are many counts of this clonotype. The germline gene is not matched at one end of the junction; a read error may be the cause. V is TRBV12-3 or TRBV12-4 and J is TRBJ2-3; D remains ambiguous. This CDR3 spans 11 amino acids. CDR3 nucleotide sequence: TGTGCCAGCAGTTTAATTTCAACGCGGTATTTT. Its protein is CASSLISTRYF.

Comment on this clonotype: A read error is possible here, since a much larger clone lies one base away. The chain uses TRBV28 and TRBJ2-5; D is perhaps TRBD2 (5 bases). The length of the CDR3 is 15 residues. Germline CDR1 is MDHEN and CDR2 is SYDVKM. The CDR3 region is CVSSLGVAPPETQYF. The CDR3 nucleotides are TGTGTCAGCAGTTTAGGCGTAGCGCCCCCCGAGACCCAGTACTTC.

Details on this clonotype: The junction shows a germline mismatch at one end, possibly a read error. The V gene is TRBV11-2, the J gene TRBJ2-3; D is undetermined. Germline V CDR1 and CDR2: SGHAT, FQNNGV. The CDR3 totals 14 residues. The CDR3 loop reads CGSSRTGTGSMQYF. The DNA of the CDR3 is TGTGGCAGCAGCCGCACGGGCACGGGCAGTATGCAGTATTTT.

This rearrangement joins TRBV20-1 to TRBJ2-1; possibly TRBD1 for D (7 bases). CDR1 and CDR2 (germline): DFQATT, SNEGSKA (reference sequence). The CDR3 contains 18 residues. V lost 4 bases and J lost 6, with 28 bases in between. This CDR3 reads CSAKVPRGVTIPSNEQFF. DNA for the CDR3: TGCAGTGCTAAAGTCCCCAGGGGGGTGACTATCCCGAGCAATGAGCAGTTCTTC.

The chain has TRBV20-1 and TRBJ1-5; no firm D call. The CDR3 runs to 14 residues. V lost 3 bases and J lost 3, with 12 bases in between. The germline gives CDR1 DFQATT, CDR2 SNEGSKA (reference sequence). The DNA for the CDR3 is TGCAGTGCTAGGGGGAACAGACACAATCAGCCCCAGCATTTT. Residues: CSARGNRHNQPQHF.

About this clonotype: This clone may be a read error of a much larger clone one base away. V gene TRBV20-1 combines with J gene TRBJ2-3, with 10 bases that match TRBD2. The CDR3 contains 17 residues. Germline trimming cut 4 bases from V and 1 base from J; bases unmatched to any gene: 11. Germline V gene sequence: CDR1 DFQATT, CDR2 SNEGSKA (reference sequence). CDR3: CSATLAGRGQGTDTQYF. The CDR3 DNA reads as TGCAGTGCTACACTAGCGGGAAGGGGGCAAGGCACAGATACGCAGTATTTT.

This clonotype occurred many times. The chain carries TRBV6-5 and TRBJ1-5; a weak D match, TRBD1 (6 bases). CDR3 size: 21 residues. V lost 6 bases and J 3 bases, leaving 33 bases between the germline ends. The germline gives CDR1 MNHEY, CDR2 SVGAGI. The CDR3 nucleotides read TGTGCCAGCAGACCTCCGCGACAGGCCCAATGTGGTAGTTTTTCCAATCAGCCCCAGCATTTT. This sequence encodes CASRPPRQAQCGSFSNQPQHF.

Concerning this clonotype itself: One junction end disagrees with the germline gene, perhaps due to a read error. The chain has TRBV6-6 and TRBJ2-3; D unclear. The CDR3 is 13 amino acids. The germline V gene has CDR1 MNHNY and CDR2 SVGAGI (reference sequence). CDR3 protein: CASSGKNTDTQYF. The DNA for the CDR3 is TGCGCCAGCTCGGGTAAGAACACAGATACGCAGTATTTT.

A word on this clonotype: Because it lacks the conserved phenylalanine or tryptophan at the end, this CDR3 is likely a read error. The chain is built from TRBV11-3 and TRBJ2-7, with 7 bases identical to TRBD2. The germline V gene encodes CDR1 SGHNT and CDR2 YENEEA. This CDR3 is 15 amino acids long. The CDR3 region has the DNA TGTGCCATCAGCTCTGGGGGGGGTGGCGGCTACGAGCAGTACTCC. It codes for CAISSGGGGGYEQYS.

Comments on this clonotype: One end of the junction is discordant with germline, which a read error may explain. J is TRBJ1-5 and V is TRBV30; D possibly corresponds to TRBD1 (5 bases). In germline, CDR1 is GTSNPN, CDR2 SVGIG (reference sequence). CDR3 length: 14 residues. CDR3 coding DNA: TGTGCCTGGAGGGGGGAAGCCAGCAATCAGTCCCAGCATTTT. This codes for CAWRGEASNQSQHF.

The gene calls are TRBV29-1 and TRBJ2-1, with TRBD2 matching over 7 bases. This CDR3 contains 14 residues. The V and J ends lost 7 bases and 9 bases, in that order; junction bases with no gene match: 15. The germline gives CDR1 SQVTM, CDR2 ANQGSEA. The CDR3 DNA reads TGCAGCGGACAGTGGTGGCGGGAGTTCGGTGAGCAGTTCTTC. Amino acid sequence: CSGQWWREFGEQFF.

Comment on this clonotype: The junction departs from the called germline gene at one end, perhaps through a read error. The chain employs TRBV5-5 and TRBJ2-3, with a tentative D call TRBD2 (5 bases). This CDR3 region has 15 residues. From germline, CDR1 is SGHKS and CDR2 YYEKEE (reference sequence). CDR3 amino acids: CACSLSDRGTDTQYF. For the CDR3, the DNA is TGTGCCTGCAGCCTGAGCGACCGAGGGACAGATACGCAGTATTTT. The full variable domain, in which reference TRBV5-5 and TRBJ2-3 provide the parts outside the CDR3, is DAGVTQSPTHLIKTRGQQVTLRCSPISGHKSVSWYQQVLGQGPQFIFQYYEKEERGRGNFPDRFSARQFPNYSSELNVNALLLGDSALYLCACSLSDRGTDTQYFGPGTRLTVL.

This clonotype occurred many times. V is TRBV12-3 or TRBV12-4 and J is TRBJ2-3; D perhaps matches TRBD1 (6 bases). Trimming cost V 4 bases and J 9 bases, with 23 bases left between them. The CDR3 runs to 16 residues. In DNA, the CDR3 is TGTGCCAGCAGTTCCGGGACAATTATTGAACTAATGACGCAGTATTTT. This codes for CASSSGTIIELMTQYF.

Comment on this clonotype: An end of the junction does not agree with germline; a read error may underlie this. CDR3 coding DNA: TGTGCCAGCAGCTTCCTTGTGTCTGCCCCATACTACGTGCAGTACTTC. Translation: CASSFLVSAPYYVQYF. The chain has TRBV11-2 and TRBJ2-7; D unclear. CDR1 SGHAT and CDR2 FQNNGV come from the germline V gene. CDR3 length: 16 residues. Full variable domain (outside the CDR3, taken from reference TRBV11-2 and TRBJ2-7): EAGVAQSPRYKIIEKRQSVAFWCNPISGHATLYWYQQILGQGPKLLIQFQNNGVVDDSQLPKDRFSAERLKGVDSTLKIQPAKLEDSAVYLCASSFLVSAPYYVQYFGPGTRLTVT.

In regard to this clonotype: It is likely a read error, because the conserved phenylalanine at the end of the CDR3 is missing. The chain's CDR3 is CSVATGQIYIEQFS. CDR3 nucleotides: TGCAGCGTTGCCACGGGACAGATCTACATTGAGCAGTTCTCC. The V and J genes are TRBV29-1 and TRBJ2-1; the match to TRBD1 covers 7 bases. Looked up from germline, CDR1 is SQVTM and CDR2 is ANQGSEA. The CDR3 has 14 amino acids.

A word on this clonotype: Given the absence of the conserved phenylalanine or tryptophan at the CDR3 end, a read error is likely. The chain joins TRBV11-3 to TRBJ2-1, with 7 bases that match TRBD1. The CDR3 is 14 residues long. V lost 6 bases to trimming and J lost 8 bases; unmatched junction nucleotides: 10. Germline loops: CDR1 SGHNT, CDR2 YENEEA. The CDR3: CASSTAGGGYEQFL. In nucleotides, the CDR3 is TGTGCCAGCAGTACAGCAGGGGGTGGGTATGAGCAGTTCCTC.

Within the sample, this clonotype is medium-sized. V gene TRBV4-1 combines with J gene TRBJ2-7; 8 bases align to TRBD2. Germline lookup yields CDR1 MGHRA and CDR2 YSYEKL. V lost 2 bases and J lost 0; bases outside the gene matches: 3. The CDR3 spans 15 residues. The CDR3 DNA sequence: TGCGCCAGCAGCCAAAGCGGGGGTAGCTCCTACGAGCAGTACTTC. It encodes CASSQSGGSSYEQYF.

Regarding this clonotype: Relative to the germline gene, one junction end is altered; a read error may explain this. This sequence joins TRBV29-1 and TRBJ2-3, with 8 bases lining up with TRBD2. CDR3 size: 15 residues. CDR1 and CDR2 (germline): SQVTM, ANQGSEA. CDR3 sequence reads: CSIETGTSGLHPQYF. The CDR3 DNA is TGCAGCATTGAAACCGGGACTAGTGGGCTTCATCCGCAGTATTTT.

This clonotype was seen many times. This sequence joins TRBV30 and TRBJ2-7; D call uncertain. V lost 0 bases to trimming and J lost 2 bases, with 8 bases between them. Looked up from germline, CDR1 is GTSNPN and CDR2 is SVGIG (reference sequence). The CDR3 is 13 amino acids. In nucleotides, the CDR3 is TGTGCCTGGAGTGTAGCCACCCCCTACGAGCAGTACTTC. The encoded protein is CAWSVATPYEQYF.

The sample holds many counts of this clonotype. The chain links TRBV4-1 to TRBJ2-7, with unresolved D. V was shortened by 6 bases and J by 0 bases, with 24 bases between the two germline ends. The CDR3 sequence is 18 residues long. In germline, CDR1 is MGHRA, CDR2 YSYEKL. CDR3 DNA sequence: TGCGCCAGCAGTCAAACCGACATGGGGTTAACTCTCTCCTACGAGCAGTACTTC. It codes for CASSQTDMGLTLSYEQYF.

The chain has TRBV29-1 and TRBJ2-1; 8 bases fit TRBD2. CDR3 size: 12 residues. Losses at the gene ends were 8 bases for V and 9 bases for J; bases not matched to a gene: 9. Germline V gene data show CDR1 as SQVTM and CDR2 as ANQGSEA. CDR3 in amino acids: CSTGLAGGEQFF. The CDR3 DNA reads as TGCAGCACTGGACTAGCAGGTGGTGAGCAGTTCTTC.

The table lists this clonotype with many counts. This chain links TRBV10-3 with TRBJ2-7; D is possibly TRBD2 (6 bases). The germline V and J ends were trimmed by 5 bases and 2 bases, with 13 bases remaining between them. The CDR3 runs 14 residues. Germline lookup yields CDR1 ENHRY and CDR2 SYGVKD. This CDR3 reads CAISPTSSTYEQYF. The CDR3 nucleotides read TGTGCCATCAGTCCGACTAGTTCGACCTACGAGCAGTACTTC.

The V and J genes are TRBV6-5 and TRBJ1-1; no clear D gene. Trimming removed 9 bases from V and 2 bases from J, with 25 bases in between. CDR3 length equals 17 residues. CDR1 and CDR2 (germline): MNHEY, SVGAGI. CDR3 sequence reads: CARILLGLARLNTEAFF. For the CDR3, the DNA is TGTGCCAGGATCTTACTTGGGCTAGCTCGGCTAAACACTGAAGCTTTCTTT.

Notes on this clonotype: At one of its ends the junction is not consistent with the germline gene, which may arise from a read error. The V gene is TRBV4-2, the J gene TRBJ2-7, with 12 bases that match TRBD2. The germline V gene encodes CDR1 LGHNA and CDR2 YNFKEQ. The CDR3 spans 18 residues. CDR3 bases: TGTGCCAACAGCCAAGATTATGCTAGCGGGGGGGTTACCTACGAGCAGTGCTTC. Amino acids: CANSQDYASGGVTYEQCF.

A remark on this clonotype: The germline gene is not matched at one end of the junction; a read error may be the cause. The CDR3: CVSSHAGTANTGELFF. CDR3 coding DNA: TGCGTCAGCAGCCACGCAGGGACAGCAAACACCGGGGAGCTGTTTTTT. This sequence joins TRBV4-1 and TRBJ2-2; TRBD1 aligns across 7 bases. The length of the CDR3 is 16 residues. Germline CDR1 is MGHRA and CDR2 is YSYEKL.

On this clonotype: This clone may be a read error of a much larger clone one base away. This sequence joins TRBV12-3 or TRBV12-4 and TRBJ1-2; D remains ambiguous. V lost 4 bases and J lost 8, with 14 bases in between. This CDR3 has 13 residues. CDR3 nucleotides: TGTGCCAGCAGTTCGGTGGGGTTGGGGGGCTACACCTTC. This codes for CASSSVGLGGYTF.

Concerning this clonotype: Compared with germline, one end of the junction differs, possibly owing to a read error. V usage is TRBV11-2 and J usage is TRBJ2-5; the D gene could be TRBD1 or TRBD2 (5 bases each). The germline V gene encodes CDR1 SGHAT and CDR2 FQNNGV. The CDR3 totals 14 residues. In DNA form, the CDR3 reads TGTACCAGCAGCTCCGGGGCTGTCCAAGAGGCCCAGTACTTC. It specifies CTSSSGAVQEAQYF.

About this clonotype: The junction differs from germline at one of its ends, possibly a read error. The V gene is TRBV29-1, the J gene TRBJ2-2, with D perhaps assigned TRBD1 or TRBD2 (7 bases each). Germline V lookup: CDR1 SQVTM, CDR2 ANQGSEA. The CDR3 is 14 amino acids. The DNA for the CDR3 is TGCAGTGGGACAGTCGGGAGGTACACCCGGGAGCTGTTATTT. Its translation: CSGTVGRYTRELLF.